This T cell receptor (beta chain) was sequenced in a study of shared clonotypes between healthy human individuals. CDR3 size: 14 residues. The V and J ends lost 6 bases and 0 bases respectively, with 11 bases between them. Germline V gene data show CDR1 as MNHNY and CDR2 as SVGAGI (reference sequence). CD45RO negativity and positive selection for CCR7 defined naive CD8 cells, a population that excluded terminally differentiated effector memory CD45RA+ cells. Profiling relied on immunoSEQ multiplex PCR, and the TCRdb table lists in-frame clones only, not all of them. In the table there are 1.5 million to 2.5 million clones, approximately 95% of which are singletons.

The chain recombines TRBV6-6 with TRBJ1-1; maybe TRBD1 (6 bases). The TCR was taken from a man in his late teens or twenties in good health. Sequences were obtained from naive CD8+ T cells sorted from blood. CDR3 coding DNA: TGTGCCAGCAGCCACAGGGAAATGAACACTGAAGCTTTCTTT. Translating gives CASSHREMNTEAFF.